This TCR beta chain was sequenced for a study of T cells in Graves' hyperthyroidism and ophthalmopathy. The CDR3 runs to 15 residues. Germline V gives CDR1 SSHAT, CDR2 FNYEAQ (reference sequence). It was RNA transcripts that yielded the amplified TCR beta CDR3 regions. The HTBI set primed first-round TCR CDR3 RT-PCR. TCRdb used MiXCR to reprocess the multiplex PCR reads, holding one entry per CDR3 protein. The sample contains approximately 500,000 distinct CDR3 sequences, about 43% of which appear only once. In its sample, this clonotype was seen many times. Its antigen is undetermined. The junction shows a germline mismatch at one end, possibly a read error. Study results and caveats: Most thyroid clonotypes with frequency above 0.001 were detected in blood.

The sequenced sample was peripheral blood or thyroid tissue (not recorded which). V is TRBV7-7 and J is TRBJ2-5; 7 bases align to TRBD1. The sequence derives from a woman younger than 35 with Graves' hyperthyroidism. The CDR3 DNA sequence: TGTGCTAGCAGCCGAACCGGGACAGCCGCCGAGACCCAGTACTTC. It translates to CASSRTGTAAETQYF.